This T cell receptor beta chain came from a study of blood T cell repertoires in COVID-19. This CDR3 is 15 amino acids long. Unmatched junction bases numbered 8, after V lost 4 bases and J lost 7 bases. Germline CDR1 reads KGHSH; CDR2 reads LQKENI. This table comes from immunoSEQ multiplex PCR, and its TCRdb copy is limited to in-frame clones, with some not included. This table holds about 74,000 clones, about 88% found once. The chain is built from TRBV18 and TRBJ2-1; 9 nucleotides agree with TRBD1. The TCR was taken from a man in his sixties or seventies with active or convalescent COVID-19. Material: peripheral blood. The chain's CDR3 is CASSLSGQGENEQFF. CDR3 DNA: TGTGCCAGCTCACTCTCGGGACAGGGCGAAAATGAGCAGTTCTTC.